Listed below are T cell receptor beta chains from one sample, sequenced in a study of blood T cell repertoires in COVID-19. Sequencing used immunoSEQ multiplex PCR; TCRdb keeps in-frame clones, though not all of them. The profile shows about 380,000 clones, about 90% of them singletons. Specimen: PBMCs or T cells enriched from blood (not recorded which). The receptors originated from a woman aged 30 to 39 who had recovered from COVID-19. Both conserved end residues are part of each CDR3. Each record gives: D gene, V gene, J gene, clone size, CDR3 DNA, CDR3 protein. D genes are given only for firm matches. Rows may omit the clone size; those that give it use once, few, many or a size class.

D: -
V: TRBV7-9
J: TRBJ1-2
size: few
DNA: TGTGCCAGCAGCCCCCATACCGGGAACTATGGCTACACCTTC
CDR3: CASSPHTGNYGYTF

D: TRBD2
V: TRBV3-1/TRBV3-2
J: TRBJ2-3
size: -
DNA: TGTGCCAGCAGCCAAGCATTAGCGGGGGGGCGGGATACGCAGTATTTT
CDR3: CASSQALAGGRDTQYF

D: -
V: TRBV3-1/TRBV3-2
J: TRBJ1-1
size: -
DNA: TGTGCCAGCAGCCAAGTTGAGGGCCTTGAAGCTTTCTTT
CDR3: CASSQVEGLEAFF

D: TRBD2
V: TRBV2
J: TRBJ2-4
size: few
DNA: TGTGCCAGCAGTGGGACTAGCGGGGGGGTAAACATTCAGTACTTC
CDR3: CASSGTSGGVNIQYF

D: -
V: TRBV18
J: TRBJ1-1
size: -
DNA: TGTGCCAGCTCACCGAGCCCTCTAGGGGGGGGTAAGAACACTGAAGCTTTCTTT
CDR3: CASSPSPLGGGKNTEAFF

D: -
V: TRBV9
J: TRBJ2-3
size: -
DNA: TGTGCCAGCAGCGGAACCGGGGTCCCAGCAGGTGATACGCAGTATTTT
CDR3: CASSGTGVPAGDTQYF

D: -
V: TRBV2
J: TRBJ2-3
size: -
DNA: TGTGCCAGCAGCATTACAGGGCCAGATACGCAGTATTTT
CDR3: CASSITGPDTQYF

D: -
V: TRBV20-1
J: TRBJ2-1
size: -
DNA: TGCAGTGCTAGTTTAACTATCAATGAGCAGTTCTTC
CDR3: CSASLTINEQFF

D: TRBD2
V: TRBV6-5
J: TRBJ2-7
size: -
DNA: TGTGCCAGCAGTAAGACTAGCGGGACTTCCTACGAGCAGTACTTC
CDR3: CASSKTSGTSYEQYF

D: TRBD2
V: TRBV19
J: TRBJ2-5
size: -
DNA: TGTGCCAGTAGTGATTCCCTAAGCGGGAGGGAGAGAAAGAGGCAGGCCCAAGAGACCCAGTACTTC
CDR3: CASSDSLSGRERKRQAQETQYF

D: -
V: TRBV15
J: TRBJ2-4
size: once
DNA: TGTGCCACCTCGGTGGCCAAAAACATTCAGTACTTC
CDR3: CATSVAKNIQYF

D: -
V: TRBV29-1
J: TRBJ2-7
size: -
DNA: TGCAGCGTCTCGGACAGTTCAGGCTCCTACGAGCAGTACTTC
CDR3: CSVSDSSGSYEQYF

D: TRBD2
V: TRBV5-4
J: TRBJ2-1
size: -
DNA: TGTGCCAGCAGCCTAGGACTAGCGGGACTCACCTACAATGAGCAGTTCTTC
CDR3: CASSLGLAGLTYNEQFF

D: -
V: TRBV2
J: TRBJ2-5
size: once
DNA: TGTGCCAGCACTACACAGGGCTCTGAGACCCAGTACTTC
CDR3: CASTTQGSETQYF

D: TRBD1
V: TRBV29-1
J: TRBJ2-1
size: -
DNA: TGCAGCGTTGAGCCGACAGGGGGCAATGAGCAGTTCTTC
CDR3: CSVEPTGGNEQFF

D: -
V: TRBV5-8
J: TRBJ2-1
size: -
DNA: TGTGCCAGCAGCTATGGTAGCGGTGGCGATGAGCAGTTCTTC
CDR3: CASSYGSGGDEQFF

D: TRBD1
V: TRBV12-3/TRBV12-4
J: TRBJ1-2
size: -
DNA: TGTGCCAGCAGTTCCGACAGGGCCCATGGCTACACCTTC
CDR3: CASSSDRAHGYTF

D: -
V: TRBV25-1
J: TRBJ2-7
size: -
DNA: TGTGCCAGCAGTCCCCGTCAGGGCGGCCCCTACGAGCAGTACTTC
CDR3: CASSPRQGGPYEQYF